Sequencing of this T cell receptor beta chain was carried out in a study of Graves' ophthalmopathy and Graves' hyperthyroidism. Whole-study results and caveats: The blood repertoire also included most expanded thyroid clonotypes above 0.001 frequency.

Diagnoses were established from clinical symptoms, serum thyroxine, TRAb, thyroid ultrasound and orbital computed tomography. This clonotype was observed a handful of times. The target antigen is unknown. The sequenced template was RNA, covering the TCR beta CDR3 region. The workflow started with a first-round RT-PCR run with HTBI primers and then moved on to a second-round multiplex PCR. One entry per CDR3 protein results from TCRdb running MiXCR on the multiplex PCR reads. The sample has 500,000 to 700,000 distinct CDR3 sequences, 20% to 25% seen once. The germline gives CDR1 SGHTA, CDR2 FQGNSA. Trimming took off 6 bases at V and 6 bases at J, with 12 bases between the two ends. This CDR3 region has 13 residues.

This clonotype was sampled from a woman aged 18-35 years with stable Graves' hyperthyroidism. Some clones in this sample may be carry-over from other donors' samples. The sample consisted of peripheral blood. This chain links TRBV7-2 with TRBJ1-5; possible D gene TRBD1, 5 bases. The CDR3 sequence: CASSSLGTQPQHF. Here the CDR3 DNA reads TGTGCCAGCAGTTCTCTCGGGACTCAGCCCCAGCATTTT.